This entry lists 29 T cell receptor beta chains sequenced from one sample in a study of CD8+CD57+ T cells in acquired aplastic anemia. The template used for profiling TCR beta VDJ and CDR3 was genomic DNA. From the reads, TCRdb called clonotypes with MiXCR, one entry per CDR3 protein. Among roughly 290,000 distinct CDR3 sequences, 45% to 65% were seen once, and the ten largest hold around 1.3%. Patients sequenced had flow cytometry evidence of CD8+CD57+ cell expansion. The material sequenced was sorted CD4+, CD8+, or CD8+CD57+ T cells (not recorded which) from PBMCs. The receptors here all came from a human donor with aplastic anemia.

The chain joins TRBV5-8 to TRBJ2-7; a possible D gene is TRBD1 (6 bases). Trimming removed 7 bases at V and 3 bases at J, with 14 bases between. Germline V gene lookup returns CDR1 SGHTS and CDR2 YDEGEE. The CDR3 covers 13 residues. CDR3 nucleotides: TGTGCCAGCGGAAACAGGGTTCTCTACGAGCAGTACTTC. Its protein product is CASGNRVLYEQYF. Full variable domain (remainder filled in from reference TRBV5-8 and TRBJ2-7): EAGVTQSPTHLIKTRGQQATLRCSPISGHTSVYWYQQALGLGLQFLLWYDEGEERNRGNFPPRFSGRQFPNYSSELNVNALELEDSALYLCASGNRVLYEQYFGPGTRLTVT.

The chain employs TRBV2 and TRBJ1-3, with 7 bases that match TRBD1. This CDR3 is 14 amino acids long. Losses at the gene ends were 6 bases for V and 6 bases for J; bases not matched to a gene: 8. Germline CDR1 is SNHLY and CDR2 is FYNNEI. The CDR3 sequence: CASSLEGAVNTIYF. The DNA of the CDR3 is TGTGCCAGCAGCCTTGAGGGGGCGGTAAACACCATATATTTT.

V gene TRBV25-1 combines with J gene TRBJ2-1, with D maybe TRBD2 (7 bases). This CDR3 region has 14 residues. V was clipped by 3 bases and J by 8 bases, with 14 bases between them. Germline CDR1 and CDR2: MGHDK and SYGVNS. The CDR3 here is CASSDRRGRDEQFF. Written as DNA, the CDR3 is TGTGCCAGCAGTGACAGAAGGGGGAGGGATGAGCAGTTCTTC.

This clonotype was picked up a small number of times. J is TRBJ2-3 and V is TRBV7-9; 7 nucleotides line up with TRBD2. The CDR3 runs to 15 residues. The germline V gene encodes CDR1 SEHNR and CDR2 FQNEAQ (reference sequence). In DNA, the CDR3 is TGTGCTAGCGGGCAAGGGTTTCACCTCACAGATACGCAGTATTTT. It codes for CASGQGFHLTDTQYF.

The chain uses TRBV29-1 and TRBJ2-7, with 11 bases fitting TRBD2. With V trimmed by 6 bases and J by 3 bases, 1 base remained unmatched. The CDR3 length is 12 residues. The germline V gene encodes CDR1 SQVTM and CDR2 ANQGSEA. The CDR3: CSVGLAVYEQYF. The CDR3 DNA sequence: TGCAGCGTGGGACTAGCGGTCTACGAGCAGTACTTC.

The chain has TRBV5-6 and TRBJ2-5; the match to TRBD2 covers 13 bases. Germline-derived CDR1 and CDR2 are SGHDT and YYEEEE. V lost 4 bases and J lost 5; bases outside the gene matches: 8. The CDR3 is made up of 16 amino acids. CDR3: CASSRGTSGNGETQYF. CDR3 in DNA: TGTGCCAGCAGCCGCGGGACTAGCGGGAACGGGGAGACCCAGTACTTC. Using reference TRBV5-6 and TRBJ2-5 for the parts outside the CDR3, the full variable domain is DAGVTQSPTHLIKTRGQQVTLRCSPKSGHDTVSWYQQALGQGPQFIFQYYEEEERQRGNFPDRFSGHQFPNYSSELNVNALLLGDSALYLCASSRGTSGNGETQYFGPGTRLLVL.

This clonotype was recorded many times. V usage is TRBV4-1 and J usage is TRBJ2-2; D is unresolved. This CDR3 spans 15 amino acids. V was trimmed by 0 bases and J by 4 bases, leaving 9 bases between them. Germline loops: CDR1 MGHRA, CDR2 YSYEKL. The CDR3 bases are TGCGCCAGCAGCCAAGAATCTCAGCGCACCGGGGAGCTGTTTTTT. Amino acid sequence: CASSQESQRTGELFF.

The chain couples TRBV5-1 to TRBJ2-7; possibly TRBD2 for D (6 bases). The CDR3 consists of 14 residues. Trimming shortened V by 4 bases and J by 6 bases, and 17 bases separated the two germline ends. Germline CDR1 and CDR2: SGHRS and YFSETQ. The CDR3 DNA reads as TGCGCCAGCAGCATCGGGACTCCAGAGGGCGAGCAGTACTTC. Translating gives CASSIGTPEGEQYF.

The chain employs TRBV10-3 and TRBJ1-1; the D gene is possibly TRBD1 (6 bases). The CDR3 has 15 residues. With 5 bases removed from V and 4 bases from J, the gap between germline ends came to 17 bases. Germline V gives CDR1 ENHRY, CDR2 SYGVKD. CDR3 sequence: CAISSMERGFTEAFF. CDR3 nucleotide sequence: TGTGCCATCAGTAGTATGGAGAGGGGGTTCACTGAAGCTTTCTTT.

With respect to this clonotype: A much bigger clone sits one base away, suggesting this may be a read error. CDR3 region: CTSRLPRVGANYGYTF. CDR3 sequence (DNA): TGTACCAGCAGATTACCCCGGGTGGGGGCGAACTATGGCTACACCTTC. The chain is built from TRBV6-5 and TRBJ1-2; D possibly corresponds to TRBD1 (6 bases). The CDR3 extends over 16 amino acids. The germline gives CDR1 MNHEY, CDR2 SVGAGI.

The CDR3 DNA follows: TGTGCCAGCAGCCCTCGAGGAGCGGGAGTAGTCGAGACCCAGTACTTC. It codes for CASSPRGAGVVETQYF. The genes are TRBV7-3 and TRBJ2-5, with 8 bases aligning to TRBD2. CDR1 and CDR2 from the germline V gene are SGHTA and FQGTGA. Trimming at V came to 5 bases and at J to 5 bases, leaving 13 bases not matched to a gene. This CDR3 has 16 residues.

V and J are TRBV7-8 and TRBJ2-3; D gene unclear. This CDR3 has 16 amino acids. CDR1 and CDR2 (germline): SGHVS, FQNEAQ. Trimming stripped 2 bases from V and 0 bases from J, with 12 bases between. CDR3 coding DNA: TGTGCCAGCAGCTTATATCCCTCTGGGAGCACAGATACGCAGTATTTT. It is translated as CASSLYPSGSTDTQYF.

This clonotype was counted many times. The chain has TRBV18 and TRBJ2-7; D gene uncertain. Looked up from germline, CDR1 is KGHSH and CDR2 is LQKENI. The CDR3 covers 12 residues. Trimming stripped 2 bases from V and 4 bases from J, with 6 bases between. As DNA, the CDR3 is TGTGCCAGCTCACCAAACATTTACGAGCAGTACTTC. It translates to CASSPNIYEQYF.

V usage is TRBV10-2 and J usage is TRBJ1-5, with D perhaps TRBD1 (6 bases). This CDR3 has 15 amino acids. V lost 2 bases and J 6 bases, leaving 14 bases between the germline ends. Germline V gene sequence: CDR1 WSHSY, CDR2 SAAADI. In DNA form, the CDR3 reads TGCGCCAGCAGTGAGGTCTCGGGGGCAGGTCAGCCCCAGCATTTT. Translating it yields CASSEVSGAGQPQHF.

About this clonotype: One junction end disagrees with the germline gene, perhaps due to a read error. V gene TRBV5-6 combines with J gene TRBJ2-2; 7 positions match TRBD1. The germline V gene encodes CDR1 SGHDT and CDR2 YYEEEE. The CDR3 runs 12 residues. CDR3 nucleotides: TGTGCCAGCAGCTTGGTAACAGGGGATCTGTTTTTT. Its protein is CASSLVTGDLFF.

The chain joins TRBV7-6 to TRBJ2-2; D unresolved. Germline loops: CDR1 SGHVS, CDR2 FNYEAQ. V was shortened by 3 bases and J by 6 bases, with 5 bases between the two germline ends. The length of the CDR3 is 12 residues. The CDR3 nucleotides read TGTGCCAGCAGCTTGTGGTCCGGGGAGCTGTTTTTT. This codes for CASSLWSGELFF.

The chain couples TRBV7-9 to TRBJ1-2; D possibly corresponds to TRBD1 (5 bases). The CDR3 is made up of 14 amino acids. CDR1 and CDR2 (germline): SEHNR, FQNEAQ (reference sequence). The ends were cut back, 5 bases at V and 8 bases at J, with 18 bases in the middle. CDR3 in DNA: TGTGCCAGCAGCCCTACTGGGCAGGGTGGAGGCTACACCTTC. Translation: CASSPTGQGGGYTF.

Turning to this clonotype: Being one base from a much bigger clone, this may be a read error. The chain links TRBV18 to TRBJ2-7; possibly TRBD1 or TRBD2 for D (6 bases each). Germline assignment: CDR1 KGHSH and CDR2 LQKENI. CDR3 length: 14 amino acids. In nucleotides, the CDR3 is TGTGCCAGCTCACCCGGAGGGGGTAGGAACGAGCAGCACTTC. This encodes CASSPGGGRNEQHF.

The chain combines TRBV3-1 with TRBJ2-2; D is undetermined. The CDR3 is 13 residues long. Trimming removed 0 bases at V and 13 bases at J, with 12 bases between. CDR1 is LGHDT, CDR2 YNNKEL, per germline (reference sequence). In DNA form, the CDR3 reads TGTGCCAGCAGCCAAGAAGGTTTTTTGGGGCTGTTTTTT. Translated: CASSQEGFLGLFF. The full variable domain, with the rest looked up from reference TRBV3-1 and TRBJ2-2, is DTAVSQTPKYLVTQMGNDKSIKCEQNLGHDTMYWYKQDSKKFLKIMFSYNNKELIINETVPNRFSPKSPDKAHLNLHINSLELGDSAVYFCASSQEGFLGLFFGEGSRLTVL.

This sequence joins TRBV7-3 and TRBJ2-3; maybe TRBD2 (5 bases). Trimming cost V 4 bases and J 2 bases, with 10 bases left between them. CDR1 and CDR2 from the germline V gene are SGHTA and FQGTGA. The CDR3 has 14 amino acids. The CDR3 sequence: CASSSDGVTDTQYF. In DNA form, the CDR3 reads TGTGCCAGCAGCTCCGACGGGGTCACAGATACGCAGTATTTT.

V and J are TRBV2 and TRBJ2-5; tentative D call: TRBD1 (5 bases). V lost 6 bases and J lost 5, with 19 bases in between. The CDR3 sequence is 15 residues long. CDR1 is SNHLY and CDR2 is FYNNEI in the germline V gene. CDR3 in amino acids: CASSGPWQGAETQYF. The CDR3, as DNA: TGTGCCAGCAGCGGCCCGTGGCAGGGTGCGGAGACCCAGTACTTC.

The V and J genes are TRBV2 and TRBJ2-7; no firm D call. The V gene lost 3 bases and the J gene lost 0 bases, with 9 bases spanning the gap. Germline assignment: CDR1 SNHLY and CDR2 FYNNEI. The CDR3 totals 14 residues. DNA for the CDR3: TGTGCCAGCAGTGACGTTTTAGTCTCCTACGAGCAGTACTTC. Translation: CASSDVLVSYEQYF.

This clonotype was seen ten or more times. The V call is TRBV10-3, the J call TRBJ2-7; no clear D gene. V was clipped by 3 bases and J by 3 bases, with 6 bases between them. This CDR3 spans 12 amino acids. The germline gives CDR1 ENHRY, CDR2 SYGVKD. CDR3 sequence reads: CAISETGYEQYF. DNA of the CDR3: TGTGCCATCAGTGAAACGGGCTACGAGCAGTACTTC.

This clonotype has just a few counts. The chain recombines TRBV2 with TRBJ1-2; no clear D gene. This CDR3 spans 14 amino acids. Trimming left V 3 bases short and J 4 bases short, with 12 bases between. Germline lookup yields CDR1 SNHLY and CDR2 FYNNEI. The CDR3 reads CASSEAGGSYGYTF. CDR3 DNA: TGTGCCAGCAGTGAGGCGGGAGGATCCTATGGCTACACCTTC.

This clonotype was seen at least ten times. CDR3 sequence reads: CASSQRGTSGYFGAADTQYF. CDR3 DNA: TGTGCCAGCAGCCAACGAGGGACTAGCGGGTACTTTGGTGCGGCCGATACGCAGTATTTT. This chain connects TRBV4-2 to TRBJ2-3, with TRBD2 matching over 12 bases. V was clipped by 2 bases and J by 6 bases; unmatched bases: 18. The CDR3 runs to 20 residues. Germline CDR1 LGHNA, CDR2 YNFKEQ.

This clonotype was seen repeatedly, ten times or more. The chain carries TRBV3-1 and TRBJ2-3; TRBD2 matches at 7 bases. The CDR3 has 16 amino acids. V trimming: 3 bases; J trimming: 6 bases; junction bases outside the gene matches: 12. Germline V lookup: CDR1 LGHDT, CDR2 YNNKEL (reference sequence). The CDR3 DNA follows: TGTGCCAGCAGCCACGGACTAGTCGGGCACAGGGATACGCAGTATTTT. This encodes CASSHGLVGHRDTQYF.

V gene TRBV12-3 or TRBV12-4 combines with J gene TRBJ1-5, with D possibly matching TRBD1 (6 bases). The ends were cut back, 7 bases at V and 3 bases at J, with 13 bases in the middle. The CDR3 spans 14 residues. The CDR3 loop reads CASTGANPNQPQHF. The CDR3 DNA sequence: TGTGCCAGCACAGGGGCGAACCCCAATCAGCCCCAGCATTTT.

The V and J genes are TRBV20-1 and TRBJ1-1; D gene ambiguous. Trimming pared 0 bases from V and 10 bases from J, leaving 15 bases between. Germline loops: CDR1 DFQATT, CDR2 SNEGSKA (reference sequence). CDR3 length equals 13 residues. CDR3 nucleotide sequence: TGCAGTGCTAGAGATTGGGGTTGGGAAGGAGCTTTCTTT. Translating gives CSARDWGWEGAFF.

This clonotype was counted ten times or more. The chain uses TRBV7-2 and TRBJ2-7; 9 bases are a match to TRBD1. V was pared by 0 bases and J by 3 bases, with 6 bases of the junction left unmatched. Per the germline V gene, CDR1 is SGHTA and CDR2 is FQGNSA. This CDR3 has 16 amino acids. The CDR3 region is CASSLAGQGRIYEQYF. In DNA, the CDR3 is TGTGCCAGCAGCTTAGCCGGACAGGGGAGGATCTACGAGCAGTACTTC.